The T cell receptor beta chain described here comes from a study of shared clonotypes between healthy human individuals. Study-level information: Sampling drew on donors who were a couple of women and a few men aged 18 to 49.

General observations from the study: Among donors, clonotype sharing was expected to be affected by sequencing depth.

TCRdb keeps only in-frame clones here, not all; method: immunoSEQ multiplex PCR. The data show approximately 810,000 clones, with 80% to 95% seen just once and around 24% held by the top ten. On this clone itself: Its cognate antigen is unknown.

Naive CD8 cells comprised CD45RO-negative, CCR7-positively selected cells, excluding terminally differentiated effector memory CD45RA+ cells. CDR3 length equals 15 residues. The ends were cut back, 6 bases at V and 8 bases at J, with 20 bases in the middle. CDR1 is SEHNR, CDR2 FQNEAQ, per germline (reference sequence). Sequencing used naive CD8+ T cells sorted from blood. The chain carries TRBV7-9 and TRBJ2-1, with D possibly being TRBD1 or TRBD2 (5 bases each). This receptor was identified in a man aged 30 to 45 in good health. For the CDR3, the DNA is TGTGCCAGCAGGAGAGGTACAGGAGGTACGGATGAGCAGTTCTTC. Protein sequence: CASRRGTGGTDEQFF. Together with reference TRBV7-9 and TRBJ2-1, the CDR3 gives the full variable domain: DTGVSQNPRHKITKRGQNVTFRCDPISEHNRLYWYRQTLGQGPEFLTYFQNEAQLEKSRLLSDRFSAERPKGSFSTLEIQRTEQGDSAMYLCASRRGTGGTDEQFFGPGTRLTVL.